One and the same sample provided the 7 T cell receptor beta chains below, sequenced in a study of neurological immune-mediated disorders. Sample time point: longitudinal time-point 2. Via MiXCR, TCRdb re-called the 5' RACE reads, giving one row per CDR3 protein. The profile covers some 60,000 distinct CDR3 sequences, with around 9.7% appearing a single time and approximately 12% taken by the ten largest. Sequencing was done on a sample of PBMCs. These receptors were collected from a man under 40 in good health.

The sample holds many counts of this clonotype. The genes are TRBV20-1 and TRBJ1-2, with 9 bases aligning to TRBD1. V trimming: 7 bases; J trimming: 4 bases; junction bases outside the gene matches: 7. This CDR3 region has 13 residues. The germline gives CDR1 DFQATT, CDR2 SNEGSKA (reference sequence). The CDR3 spells CSVLTGGRYGYTF. The CDR3 region has the DNA TGCAGTGTGCTTACAGGGGGCCGCTATGGCTACACCTTC.

Here the CDR3 reads CASSPRVAVLGGTEAFF. The DNA for the CDR3 is TGTGCCAGCAGTCCAAGGGTGGCAGTCCTAGGAGGAACTGAAGCTTTCTTT. The chain has TRBV6-1 and TRBJ1-1; no clear D gene. Trimming removed 5 bases from V and 5 bases from J, with 24 bases in between. Germline CDR1 is MNHNS and CDR2 is SASEGT. The CDR3 totals 17 residues.

This clonotype was seen at least ten times. V is TRBV7-3 and J is TRBJ2-2, with D tentatively TRBD2 (6 bases). The CDR3 runs 16 residues. Germline V lookup: CDR1 SGHTA, CDR2 FQGTGA. V was pared by 5 bases and J by 2 bases, with 15 bases between. CDR3 residues: CASSPPGTSNTGELFF. In DNA, the CDR3 is TGTGCCAGCAGCCCCCCCGGGACTTCCAACACCGGGGAGCTGTTTTTT.

This clonotype was seen ten or more times. Here the CDR3 reads CASARSMDTEAFF. CDR3 in DNA: TGTGCTAGTGCCCGGAGCATGGACACTGAAGCTTTCTTT. The chain recombines TRBV12-5 with TRBJ1-1, with D unclear. With 7 bases removed from V and 3 bases from J, the gap between germline ends came to 12 bases. CDR3 length: 13 amino acids. Germline V CDR1 and CDR2: LGHNT, FRNRAP.

This clonotype was seen ten or more times. The gene calls are TRBV28 and TRBJ2-5; TRBD1 aligns across 8 bases. The CDR3 contains 13 residues. J gave up 4 bases and V 6 bases, and 4 bases lay outside the gene matches. CDR1 is MDHEN, CDR2 SYDVKM, per germline. The CDR3 loop is CASSRTGLETQYF. As DNA, the CDR3 is TGTGCCAGCAGCCGGACAGGGTTAGAGACCCAGTACTTC.

Ten or more counts support this clonotype. CDR3 residues: CASSEPSTSSYNEQFF. CDR3 nucleotide sequence: TGTGCCAGCAGTGAGCCTAGCACTAGCTCCTACAATGAGCAGTTCTTC. This chain uses TRBV6-5 with TRBJ2-1; D is possibly TRBD2 (5 bases). The CDR3 runs to 16 residues. Looked up from germline, CDR1 is MNHEY and CDR2 is SVGAGI. V was pared by 5 bases and J by 0 bases, with 14 bases between.

Remarks on this clonotype: One end of the junction varies from germline; a read error may be responsible. CDR3 sequence reads: CASSVYEGNEPQHF. CDR3 DNA sequence: TGTGCTAGCAGCGTATATGAGGGGAATGAGCCCCAGCATTTT. V and J are TRBV9 and TRBJ1-5, with D perhaps TRBD1 (5 bases). Germline V CDR1 and CDR2: SGDLS, YYNGEE. The CDR3 runs to 14 residues.